This entry lists 30 T cell receptor beta chains sequenced from one sample in a study of blood T cells in healthy people across ages (dated by TCRdb to the mid-2010s). The method was 5' RACE. The sequencer listed for this sample is Illumina HiSeq 2500. A second about 7 to 12 cycle PCR used a sample-barcoded 5' primer and a J-beta primer mix. TCRdb redid the processing of the public reads, applying fastp at Q25 and MiXCR, and retained in-frame beta chains. Every entry covers one CDR3 protein and lists the most common genes and DNA from its rows. This sample lists around 500,000 distinct CDR3 sequences; approximately 26% were detected once. 3% to 4% of the sample is taken by the ten largest. The same sample was also used in a study of T cells of mothers and their children.

The material sequenced was blood. These receptors all come from a boy younger than 10 in good health.

This clonotype was observed a handful of times. V is TRBV29-1 and J is TRBJ1-3; no clear D gene. Germline CDR1 SQVTM, CDR2 ANQGSEA. V shed 2 bases and J shed 4 bases, with 6 bases lying between them. This CDR3 is 12 amino acids long. CDR3: CSVELQGNTIYF. CDR3 coding DNA: TGCAGCGTTGAACTTCAGGGAAACACCATATATTTT.

This clonotype was observed a handful of times. The V and J genes are TRBV7-9 and TRBJ2-1; D possibly corresponds to TRBD2 (7 bases). Germline V lookup: CDR1 SEHNR, CDR2 FQNEAQ (reference sequence). There are 13 residues in the CDR3. V was shortened by 8 bases and J by 7 bases, with 15 bases between the two germline ends. The CDR3 loop is CASGGALYNEQFF. The CDR3 nucleotides read TGTGCCAGCGGGGGGGCCTTATATAATGAGCAGTTCTTC.

The sample holds a few counts of this clonotype. The CDR3 sequence: CAISERIQGDRGRNTIYF. The DNA of the CDR3 is TGTGCCATCAGTGAACGAATCCAAGGGGACAGGGGAAGAAACACCATATATTTT. This chain uses TRBV10-3 with TRBJ1-3; the match to TRBD1 covers 10 bases. The CDR3 is made up of 18 amino acids. Germline V gene sequence: CDR1 ENHRY, CDR2 SYGVKD. The junction had 13 bases not matched to a gene; V was cut back by 3 bases and J by 5 bases.

V and J are TRBV20-1 and TRBJ2-3; TRBD2 is a possible D gene (7 bases). CDR3 length: 15 amino acids. Germline V gene data show CDR1 as DFQATT and CDR2 as SNEGSKA (reference sequence). V shed 6 bases and J shed 3 bases, with 19 bases lying between them. DNA of the CDR3: TGCAGTGCGCAGCCCCACAGGGAGGGGACAGATACGCAGTATTTT. Its translation: CSAQPHREGTDTQYF.

V usage is TRBV28 and J usage is TRBJ2-4; no clear D gene. Trimming removed 2 bases from V and 0 bases from J, with 5 bases in between. The CDR3 totals 14 residues. CDR1 MDHEN and CDR2 SYDVKM come from the germline V gene. The CDR3 nucleotides are TGTGCCAGCAGTTTAAGAGAAGCCAAAAACATTCAGTACTTC. Protein sequence: CASSLREAKNIQYF. Full variable domain (remainder filled in from reference TRBV28 and TRBJ2-4): DVKVTQSSRYLVKRTGEKVFLECVQDMDHENMFWYRQDPGLGLRLIYFSYDVKMKEKGDIPEGYSVSREKKERFSLILESASTNQTSMYLCASSLREAKNIQYFGAGTRLSVL.

There are a few counts of this clonotype. The CDR3 sequence: CSVGSGGNTDTQYF. The CDR3 DNA reads as TGCAGTGTAGGTAGCGGGGGGAACACAGATACGCAGTATTTT. The chain has TRBV20-1 and TRBJ2-3; 10 bases match TRBD2. CDR1 and CDR2 from the germline V gene are DFQATT and SNEGSKA (reference sequence). Trimming took 7 bases from V and 2 from J; bases not matched to a gene: 6. CDR3 length: 14 amino acids.

This clonotype occurred a few times. This chain links TRBV6-1 with TRBJ1-1; the D gene is possibly TRBD1 (6 bases). Trimming removed 6 bases from V and 4 bases from J, with 18 bases in between. CDR1 is MNHNS, CDR2 SASEGT, per germline. The CDR3 totals 15 residues. Here the CDR3 reads CASRINRVGGTEAFF. In DNA, the CDR3 is TGTGCCAGCAGGATCAACAGGGTCGGTGGCACTGAAGCTTTCTTT.

This chain connects TRBV6-6 to TRBJ1-3; TRBD1 is a possible D gene (5 bases). The CDR3 is 16 residues long. In germline, CDR1 is MNHNY, CDR2 SVGAGI (reference sequence). V lost 0 bases, J lost 0 bases, and 9 bases lay in between. The chain's CDR3 is CASSYSGPSSGNTIYF. The CDR3 region has the DNA TGTGCCAGCAGTTACTCGGGACCTTCCTCTGGAAACACCATATATTTT.

This clonotype was detected many times. The J gene is TRBJ2-4, the V gene TRBV5-1; 14 bases are a match to TRBD2. Trimming cost V 2 bases and J 8 bases; bases outside gene matches: 9. Germline values: CDR1 SGHRS, CDR2 YFSETQ. CDR3 length equals 17 residues. CDR3 DNA sequence: TGCGCCAGCAGCTTACCTGGGACTAGCGGGAGTGTAGACATTCAGTACTTC. Encoded protein: CASSLPGTSGSVDIQYF.

This rearrangement joins TRBV12-3 or TRBV12-4 to TRBJ1-1, with no clear D. The V gene lost 0 bases and the J gene lost 1 base, with 9 bases spanning the gap. There are 15 residues in the CDR3. The CDR3 spells CASSLAGRPNTEAFF. The CDR3 coding sequence is TGTGCCAGCAGTTTAGCGGGCAGACCGAACACTGAAGCTTTCTTT.

The chain combines TRBV5-8 with TRBJ2-3; TRBD2 aligns across 10 bases. This CDR3 contains 16 residues. The J segment lost 4 bases and the V segment lost 2 bases, leaving 7 bases of the junction unmatched. The V gene's germline CDR1 is SGHTS and CDR2 YDEGEE. This chain's CDR3 is CASSFDLAGEADTQYF. The DNA of the CDR3 is TGTGCCAGCAGCTTCGATCTAGCGGGGGAGGCAGATACGCAGTATTTT.

This chain joins TRBV5-1 and TRBJ2-3; D might be TRBD1 or TRBD2, each matching 5 bases. Per germline, CDR1 SGHRS and CDR2 YFSETQ. CDR3 size: 12 residues. Deletions cut 8 bases from V and 7 bases from J, with 14 bases between. The CDR3 DNA sequence: TGCGCCAGTGATACAGGAGGCAATACGCAGTATTTT. Translated, it gives CASDTGGNTQYF.

A few counts support this clonotype. The CDR3 protein is CSVGVSHYEQYF. The CDR3 DNA sequence: TGCAGCGTGGGGGTCAGCCACTACGAGCAGTACTTC. The chain links TRBV29-1 to TRBJ2-7; D could derive from TRBD1 or TRBD2 (5 bases each). The CDR3 consists of 12 residues. Germline CDR1 is SQVTM and CDR2 is ANQGSEA. The ends were cut back, 6 bases at V and 3 bases at J, with 12 bases in the middle.

This clonotype has just a few counts. The genes are TRBV6-2 or TRBV6-3 and TRBJ2-7; 7 bases agree with TRBD2. The CDR3 covers 14 residues. J lost 5 bases, V lost 6 bases, and 10 bases had no gene match. CDR1 MNHEY and CDR2 SVGEGT come from the germline V gene. DNA for the CDR3: TGTGCCAGCAGAAGCGGGGTAGGGGAACACGAGCAGTACTTC. Residues: CASRSGVGEHEQYF.

This chain connects TRBV7-9 to TRBJ2-1, with 11 bases that match TRBD2. The length of the CDR3 is 18 residues. Germline-derived CDR1 and CDR2 are SEHNR and FQNEAQ (reference sequence). V shed 5 bases and J 0 bases; nucleotides not matched to a gene: 9. CDR3 sequence (DNA): TGTGCCAGCAGCCCGCCCGGGACTAGCGGCCTCTCCTACAATGAGCAGTTCTTC. Protein product: CASSPPGTSGLSYNEQFF.

The V and J genes are TRBV14 and TRBJ2-1, with a weak D call TRBD1 (5 bases). The DNA end lines up better with TRBJ2-7; the J call may be wrong. The germline V gene encodes CDR1 SGHDN and CDR2 FVKESK. The CDR3 extends over 16 amino acids. The CDR3 coding sequence is TGTGCCAGCAGCCACCAGGACACAAACTCCTACAATGAGCAGTACTTC. It encodes CASSHQDTNSYNEQYF.

Only a few counts were recorded for this clonotype. The CDR3 region has the DNA TGCGCCAGCAGCCAGGGCCTCTTTCAGCCCCAGCATTTT. This sequence encodes CASSQGLFQPQHF. The chain carries TRBV4-1 and TRBJ1-5; the D is unclear. CDR1 is MGHRA, CDR2 YSYEKL, per germline. The V end lost 3 bases, the J end lost 6 bases, and 9 bases lay between the germline ends. This CDR3 region has 13 residues.

The chain couples TRBV5-5 to TRBJ2-5; TRBD1 is a possible D gene (5 bases). The CDR3 contains 15 residues. The V end lost 2 bases, the J end lost 4 bases, and 15 bases lay between the germline ends. The germline V gene encodes CDR1 SGHKS and CDR2 YYEKEE (reference sequence). As DNA, the CDR3 is TGTGCCAGCAGCTTCCTACAGGCTTTTCTAGAGACCCAGTACTTC. Amino acids: CASSFLQAFLETQYF.

Comments on this clonotype: The germline gene is not matched at one end of the junction; a read error may be the cause. V usage is TRBV2 and J usage is TRBJ2-3, with D unclear. CDR3 length equals 14 residues. Germline CDR1 reads SNHLY; CDR2 reads FYNNEI. Here the CDR3 reads CVSSEEGSTDTQYF. DNA of the CDR3: TGTGTCAGCAGTGAAGAAGGGAGCACAGATACGCAGTATTTT.

This clonotype was seen more than once but under ten times. The chain has TRBV5-5 and TRBJ2-1; D may be TRBD1 (7 bases). The last part of the DNA fits TRBJ2-7 better; the J call may be wrong. Germline CDR1 SGHKS, CDR2 YYEKEE (reference sequence). The CDR3 consists of 15 residues. DNA for the CDR3: TGTGCCAGCAGCTTGGACAGGGGAGGAACCTACGAGCAGTACTTC. Encoded protein: CASSLDRGGTYEQYF.

This clonotype was observed a few times. This sequence joins TRBV10-3 and TRBJ2-5; the D is unclear. The DNA matches TRBJ2-1 better at its end, which makes the J call doubtful. The germline V gene encodes CDR1 ENHRY and CDR2 SYGVKD. The CDR3 consists of 13 residues. The CDR3 here is CAITEPLDNEQFF. The CDR3, as DNA: TGTGCCATCACAGAGCCCCTGGACAATGAGCAGTTCTTC.

This rearrangement joins TRBV9 to TRBJ2-7; 7 bases agree with TRBD1. Germline lookup yields CDR1 SGDLS and CDR2 YYNGEE. Trimming at V came to 0 bases and at J to 4 bases, leaving 4 bases not matched to a gene. The length of the CDR3 is 14 residues. The CDR3 DNA follows: TGTGCCAGCAGCGTAGGGACAGGCGATTACGAGCAGTACTTC. Protein product: CASSVGTGDYEQYF. Variable domain in full (rest from reference TRBV9 and TRBJ2-7): DSGVTQTPKHLITATGQRVTLRCSPRSGDLSVYWYQQSLDQGLQFLIQYYNGEERAKGNILERFSAQQFPDLHSELNLSSLELGDSALYFCASSVGTGDYEQYFGPGTRLTVT.

The rearrangement uses TRBV12-3 or TRBV12-4 and TRBJ1-2; 12 positions agree with TRBD1. The CDR3 spans 16 residues. The V gene end was trimmed by 4 bases and the J gene end by 8 bases; junction bases not matched to a gene: 11. For the CDR3, the DNA is TGTGCCAGCAGTTCCGCCGGGACAGGGGGCTTAAGGGGCTACACCTTC. This codes for CASSSAGTGGLRGYTF.

V is TRBV5-1 and J is TRBJ2-5, with 8 bases lining up with TRBD1. The last part of the DNA fits TRBJ2-7 better; the J call may be wrong. This CDR3 is built from 14 residues. The germline V gene has CDR1 SGHRS and CDR2 YFSETQ. CDR3 in amino acids: CASSLAPGGNEQYF. For the CDR3, the DNA is TGCGCCAGCAGCTTGGCTCCAGGGGGCAACGAGCAGTACTTC.

This clonotype has a handful of counts. The rearrangement joins TRBV7-9 to TRBJ2-5, with TRBD2 matching 7 bases. The J call is in doubt because the DNA end fits TRBJ2-1 better. The CDR3 extends over 14 amino acids. CDR1 and CDR2 (germline): SEHNR, FQNEAQ (reference sequence). CDR3 sequence (DNA): TGTGCCAGCAGCTTAAGAGGGTCGGGAGGTGAGCAGTTCTTC. This codes for CASSLRGSGGEQFF.

V and J are TRBV7-9 and TRBJ2-1; D not certain. Trimming took 5 bases from V and 8 from J, leaving 10 bases between them. The CDR3 length is 12 residues. Germline V gives CDR1 SEHNR, CDR2 FQNEAQ (reference sequence). Here the CDR3 reads CASSPPNDEQFF. The CDR3 DNA reads TGTGCCAGCAGCCCCCCTAATGATGAGCAGTTCTTC. Based on the CDR3 plus reference TRBV7-9 and TRBJ2-1, the full variable domain is DTGVSQNPRHKITKRGQNVTFRCDPISEHNRLYWYRQTLGQGPEFLTYFQNEAQLEKSRLLSDRFSAERPKGSFSTLEIQRTEQGDSAMYLCASSPPNDEQFFGPGTRLTVL.

This clonotype was found a few times. The CDR3 DNA reads as TGCAGCGTGTCACAGGGGAGGAATTCACCCCTCCACTTT. It translates to CSVSQGRNSPLHF. The chain is built from TRBV29-1 and TRBJ1-6, with TRBD1 identical over 7 bases. V was pared by 6 bases and J by 7 bases, with 6 bases of the junction left unmatched. Germline V gene sequence: CDR1 SQVTM, CDR2 ANQGSEA. CDR3 size: 13 residues.

In this sample, this clonotype turned up a few times. The chain recombines TRBV5-1 with TRBJ1-4; D is unresolved. V dropped 4 bases and J dropped 6 bases, with 19 bases sitting between them. The CDR3 has 16 amino acids. Germline CDR1 reads SGHRS; CDR2 reads YFSETQ. The CDR3 region has the DNA TGCGCCAGCAGCCTGGTGGGCCAACGTGGAGATGAAAAACTGTTTTTT. It codes for CASSLVGQRGDEKLFF. The full variable domain, rest sourced from reference TRBV5-1 and TRBJ1-4, is KAGVTQTPRYLIKTRGQQVTLSCSPISGHRSVSWYQQTPGQGLQFLFEYFSETQRNKGNFPGRFSGRQFSNSRSEMNVSTLELGDSALYLCASSLVGQRGDEKLFFGSGTQLSVL.

V usage is TRBV7-2 and J usage is TRBJ2-1, with D uncertain. V gave up 5 bases and J gave up 1 base, with 15 bases separating them. The CDR3 has 16 amino acids. The germline V gene encodes CDR1 SGHTA and CDR2 FQGNSA. This CDR3 is CASSLSGRRSYNEQFF. CDR3 bases: TGTGCCAGCAGCCTCTCAGGTCGGCGGTCCTACAATGAGCAGTTCTTC.

This clonotype has just a few counts. This chain connects TRBV6-1 to TRBJ2-5; 9 bases are a match to TRBD1. The germline gives CDR1 MNHNS, CDR2 SASEGT. The CDR3 covers 15 residues. The V gene end was trimmed by 4 bases and the J gene end by 0 bases; junction bases not matched to a gene: 3. CDR3 residues: CASSVDRGHQETQYF. DNA for the CDR3: TGTGCCAGCAGTGTGGACAGGGGCCACCAAGAGACCCAGTACTTC.